This T cell receptor (beta chain) was documented in a study of OX40 agonist ivuxolimab in advanced cancers. Sequencing was performed with immunoSEQ multiplex PCR; in TCRdb, only in-frame clones are kept and a portion is missing. The table records roughly 100,000 clones, roughly 83% of them present only once. CDR3 length equals 18 residues. Germline-derived CDR1 and CDR2 are LGHNA and YSLEER. The V end was cut by 2 bases, the J end by 5 bases, with 24 bases between. Here the sequenced sample was CD4+ or CD8+ T cells sorted from blood, taken in a trial of the OX40 agonist ivuxolimab. The J gene is TRBJ2-5, the V gene TRBV4-3; a weak D match, TRBD2 (6 bases). This receptor was identified in an adult with an advanced solid tumor such as melanoma, head and neck, liver or kidney cancer. The CDR3 DNA sequence: TGCGCCAGCAGCCAATTTATTCGGGGGACCCCAAAGAGGGAGACCCAGTACTTC. This gives the protein CASSQFIRGTPKRETQYF.